The 2 T cell receptor beta chains below all came from one sample that was sequenced in a study of cytomegalovirus exposure and HLA in healthy donors. The PCR used 60 Vbeta and 13 Jbeta primers. The assay was immunoSEQ multiplex PCR, and TCRdb's table has in-frame clones only and misses some. This sample carries roughly 100,000 clones, around 61% of them seen once, and the ten largest clones take less than 3.5%. Sequencing used PBMCs. Source of these receptors: a woman aged 50 to 65 in good health and CMV-seronegative.

The chain has TRBV9 and TRBJ2-7; 10 bases map to TRBD2. The junction had 6 bases not matched to a gene; V was cut back by 4 bases and J by 2 bases. The germline V gene has CDR1 SGDLS and CDR2 YYNGEE. This CDR3 region has 15 residues. CDR3 region: CASSLGLAAPYEQYF. In nucleotides, the CDR3 is TGTGCCAGCAGCTTAGGACTAGCGGCCCCCTACGAGCAGTACTTC.

There are a few counts of this clone. The genes are TRBV14 and TRBJ1-4, with TRBD1 matching 9 bases. Germline lookup yields CDR1 SGHDN and CDR2 FVKESK. J gave up 8 bases and V 4 bases, and 8 bases lay outside the gene matches. The CDR3 runs to 15 residues. CDR3 in DNA: TGTGCCAGCAGCCGAGCGACAGGGGGGGACGAAAAACTGTTTTTT. It encodes CASSRATGGDEKLFF.